Listed here is a single TCR beta chain. Its antigen is still unknown. Germline assignment: CDR1 LGHNA and CDR2 YSLEER. V shed 0 bases, J shed 6 bases, and the junction held 7 bases outside the gene matches. The CDR3 runs 17 residues. Sequencing was performed with immunoSEQ multiplex PCR; in TCRdb, only in-frame clones are kept and a portion is missing. The sample holds about 55,000 clones, nearly 80% seen once. The data originate from a study of OX40 agonist ivuxolimab in advanced cancers. The overall study: Patients received intravenous ivuxolimab every 2 weeks at 0.01 to 10 mg/kg.

General study findings and limits: Among the nonresponders, some also had low normalized T-cell clonal expansion. Both blood CD4+ and CD8+ T cells showed clonal growth by week 6 at 0.1 to 3.0 mg/kg.

The chain combines TRBV4-3 with TRBJ2-1; TRBD2 agrees at 11 bases. This material consisted of CD4+ or CD8+ T cells sorted from blood, taken in a trial of the OX40 agonist ivuxolimab. The TCR sequence derives from an adult with an advanced solid tumor such as melanoma, head and neck, liver or kidney cancer. In DNA form, the CDR3 reads TGCGCCAGCAGCCAAGACCCACCTAGCGGGGGGATCAATGAGCAGTTCTTC. The encoded protein is CASSQDPPSGGINEQFF.